This T cell receptor beta chain was captured in a study of metastatic and nonmetastatic thyroid tumors. TCRdb reanalyzed the PCR reads via MiXCR. This repertoire shows under 55,000 clones, 17% found once; its top ten account for 2.5% to 3%. No patient received treatment before thyroid surgery. This clone occurred many times. The CDR3 runs to 16 residues. V lost 5 bases and J lost 4, with 21 bases in between. Germline V gene data show CDR1 as ENHRY and CDR2 as SYGVKD. This sequence was found in a female donor with papillary thyroid cancer or a benign thyroid nodule (not recorded which). Some clones in this sample may be carry-over from other donors' samples. Sequenced sample: blood. The rearrangement uses TRBV10-3 and TRBJ2-7, with D perhaps being TRBD1 or TRBD2 (5 bases each). The CDR3 sequence: CAISIQAGIRGYEQYF. CDR3 bases: TGTGCCATCAGTATCCAGGCAGGGATTAGAGGGTACGAGCAGTACTTC.